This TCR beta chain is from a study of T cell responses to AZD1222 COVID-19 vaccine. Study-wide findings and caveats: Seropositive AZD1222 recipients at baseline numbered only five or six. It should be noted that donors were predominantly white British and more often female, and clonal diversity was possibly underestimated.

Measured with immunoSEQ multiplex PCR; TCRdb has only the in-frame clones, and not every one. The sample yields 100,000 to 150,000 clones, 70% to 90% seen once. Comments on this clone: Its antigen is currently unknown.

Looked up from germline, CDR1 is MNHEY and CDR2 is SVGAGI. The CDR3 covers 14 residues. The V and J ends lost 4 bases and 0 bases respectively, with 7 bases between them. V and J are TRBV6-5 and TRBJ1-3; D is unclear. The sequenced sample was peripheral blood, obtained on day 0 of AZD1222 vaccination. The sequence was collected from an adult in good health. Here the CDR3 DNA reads TGTGCCAGCAGTTCCCGGAGCTCTGGAAACACCATATATTTT. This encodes CASSSRSSGNTIYF.